The TCR beta chain described here comes from a study of neurological immune-mediated disorders. This CDR3 contains 13 residues. Looked up from germline, CDR1 is DFQATT and CDR2 is SNEGSKA (reference sequence). The V and J ends lost 1 base and 6 bases respectively, with 9 bases between them. The cDNA came from 5'RACE with 10-nucleotide random UMIs. Sequencing of 15-18 subjects in each run yielded over 160 million TCR-beta sequences. TCRdb recomputed calls from the 5' RACE reads with MiXCR, one row per CDR3 protein. The profile covers about 120,000 distinct CDR3 sequences, with roughly 3.2% appearing a single time and about 1.2% taken by the ten largest. Study findings and constraints: Association with the multiple sclerosis repertoire cluster was not found for any clinical or MRI feature. Expansion of TCR clones was greatest in HTLV-1-associated myelopathy and smallest in multiple sclerosis, where it fell below that of healthy controls.

This clonotype has a handful of counts. Its antigen remains unidentified. The chain couples TRBV20-1 to TRBJ2-2; maybe TRBD1 (6 bases). The TCR sequence derives from a woman aged 30 to 39 with multiple sclerosis. Sequencing was carried out using PBMCs. The CDR3 protein is CSARVGASGELFF. The DNA for the CDR3 is TGCAGTGCTAGAGTGGGGGCGTCCGGGGAGCTGTTTTTT.